The 27 T cell receptor beta chains below come from one sample, sequenced in a study of T cells after yellow fever vaccination. TCRdb reprocessed the 5' RACE reads with MiXCR, giving one entry per CDR3 protein. The top ten clones hold roughly an eighth of a sample with 500,000 to 700,000 distinct CDR3 sequences, less than 20% of them seen once. Sequenced here: PBMCs, sampled 15 days after the yellow fever booster vaccination. These receptors were obtained from a man aged 25 to 40 who received the YFV17D yellow fever vaccine.

Ten or more counts support this clonotype. CDR3 loop: CASSQGSPEAFF. For the CDR3, the DNA is TGTGCCAGCTCACAGGGGTCTCCTGAAGCTTTCTTT. This chain uses TRBV18 with TRBJ1-1, with D perhaps matching TRBD1 (5 bases). Per germline, CDR1 KGHSH and CDR2 LQKENI. Between the trimmed V and J ends, which lost 4 bases and 6 bases, there was a span of 9 bases. This CDR3 has 12 amino acids.

This clonotype was observed a handful of times. V usage is TRBV11-2 and J usage is TRBJ2-7; no clear D. The ends were cut back, 7 bases at V and 0 bases at J, with 13 bases in the middle. The V gene's germline CDR1 is SGHAT and CDR2 FQNNGV. This CDR3 region has 14 residues. CDR3 sequence (DNA): TGTGCCAGCAACCCACTTAAAAGCTCCTACGAGCAGTACTTC. It is translated as CASNPLKSSYEQYF.

This clonotype has at least ten counts. V usage is TRBV29-1 and J usage is TRBJ2-1, with TRBD2 matching 9 bases. The CDR3 loop spans 15 amino acids. After removal of 7 bases from V and 4 bases from J, the junction contained 11 bases not matched to a gene. CDR1 and CDR2 from the germline V gene are SQVTM and ANQGSEA. In DNA form, the CDR3 reads TGCAGCGGCCGACTAGCGGCGCTGAGGTACAATGAGCAGTTCTTC. It is translated as CSGRLAALRYNEQFF.

The V and J genes are TRBV18 and TRBJ2-1; 12 bases agree with TRBD2. Germline-derived CDR1 and CDR2 are KGHSH and LQKENI. This CDR3 comprises 17 residues. J lost 6 bases, V lost 1 base, and 7 bases had no gene match. The CDR3 here is CASSPRLAGGPPNEQFF. As DNA, the CDR3 is TGTGCCAGCTCACCACGTCTAGCGGGAGGGCCCCCCAATGAGCAGTTCTTC.

The rearrangement joins TRBV20-1 to TRBJ2-5, with 7 nucleotides matching TRBD2. The V and J ends lost 6 bases and 0 bases, in that order; junction bases with no gene match: 7. The length of the CDR3 is 14 residues. Germline V CDR1 and CDR2: DFQATT, SNEGSKA (reference sequence). CDR3 sequence reads: CSARLARYQETQYF. CDR3 nucleotides: TGCAGTGCCAGACTAGCTCGGTACCAAGAGACCCAGTACTTC.

The rearrangement links TRBV20-1 to TRBJ1-3; D remains unclear. Germline loops: CDR1 DFQATT, CDR2 SNEGSKA (reference sequence). The CDR3 totals 13 residues. Trimming pared 4 bases from V and 2 bases from J, leaving 9 bases between. The CDR3 sequence: CSAIVAPGNTIYF. CDR3 in DNA: TGCAGTGCTATAGTCGCTCCTGGAAACACCATATATTTT.

The rearrangement uses TRBV20-1 and TRBJ1-4; TRBD1 agrees at 9 bases. The CDR3 is made up of 14 amino acids. Germline V gene sequence: CDR1 DFQATT, CDR2 SNEGSKA (reference sequence). V shed 6 bases and J 6 bases; nucleotides not matched to a gene: 8. The CDR3 sequence is CSAAIGTGYEKLFF. The CDR3 DNA reads TGCAGTGCCGCAATAGGGACAGGGTATGAAAAACTGTTTTTT.

This chain links TRBV6-2 or TRBV6-3 with TRBJ2-3; D is possibly TRBD2 (5 bases). Between the trimmed V and J ends, which lost 5 bases and 1 base, there was a span of 16 bases. CDR3 length: 16 amino acids. CDR1 and CDR2 (germline): MNHEY, SVGEGT. The DNA for the CDR3 is TGTGCCAGCAGTCGCCCTTTCCGGGGAGGCACAGATACGCAGTATTTT. This translates into CASSRPFRGGTDTQYF.

The chain recombines TRBV9 with TRBJ2-3, with TRBD1 matching 9 bases. Trimming at V came to 4 bases and at J to 4 bases, leaving 7 bases not matched to a gene. The CDR3 has 15 residues. Germline CDR1 and CDR2: SGDLS and YYNGEE. The CDR3 here is CASSIYRGLADTQYF. CDR3 sequence (DNA): TGTGCCAGCAGCATTTACAGGGGGCTCGCAGATACGCAGTATTTT.

This clonotype has only a few counts. Written as DNA, the CDR3 is TGTGCCAGCAGACCTGGGAGGGGGACTAGCGGGAGAAAAGAGACCCAGTACTTC. It codes for CASRPGRGTSGRKETQYF. The rearrangement joins TRBV28 to TRBJ2-5, with 14 bases identical to TRBD2. The CDR3 loop spans 18 amino acids. V was clipped by 6 bases and J by 3 bases; unmatched bases: 12. Germline V gene data show CDR1 as MDHEN and CDR2 as SYDVKM.

This clonotype was detected ten times or more. CDR3 coding DNA: TGCAGTGCTAGAGAACGGCGGAATTTATTATCATCCGAGCAGTACTTC. As protein: CSARERRNLLSSEQYF. The chain employs TRBV20-1 and TRBJ2-7; D is unresolved. Deletions cut 0 bases from V and 6 bases from J, with 21 bases between. The CDR3 spans 16 residues. Germline CDR1 and CDR2: DFQATT and SNEGSKA (reference sequence).

The chain employs TRBV7-2 and TRBJ2-1, with a weak D call TRBD2 (6 bases). V was pared by 5 bases and J by 5 bases, with 19 bases between. CDR3 length: 16 residues. The germline V gene encodes CDR1 SGHTA and CDR2 FQGNSA. Here the CDR3 reads CASSRFGRGSDNEQFF. The CDR3 nucleotides read TGTGCCAGCAGCCGCTTCGGGAGAGGGTCAGACAATGAGCAGTTCTTC.

V and J are TRBV6-2 or TRBV6-3 and TRBJ2-5; D unclear. With 5 bases removed from V and 4 bases from J, the gap between germline ends came to 8 bases. CDR3 size: 12 residues. CDR1 MNHEY and CDR2 SVGEGT come from the germline V gene. DNA for the CDR3: TGTGCCAGCAGTGCCGTAGGAGAGACCCAGTACTTC. Encoded protein: CASSAVGETQYF.

This clonotype showed up just a few times. The V gene is TRBV7-2, the J gene TRBJ2-3, with TRBD2 matching over 10 bases. Germline V gene sequence: CDR1 SGHTA, CDR2 FQGNSA. The CDR3 has 17 residues. The junction had 7 bases not matched to a gene; V was cut back by 4 bases and J by 0 bases. The CDR3 loop is CASSWRAGGASTDTQYF. CDR3 coding DNA: TGTGCCAGCAGCTGGCGAGCGGGAGGGGCTAGCACAGATACGCAGTATTTT. Together with reference TRBV7-2 and TRBJ2-3, the CDR3 gives the full variable domain: GAGVSQSPSNKVTEKGKDVELRCDPISGHTALYWYRQSLGQGLEFLIYFQGNSAPDKSGLPSDRFSAERTGGSVSTLTIQRTQQEDSAVYLCASSWRAGGASTDTQYFGPGTRLTVL.

The chain couples TRBV29-1 to TRBJ2-3; D is perhaps TRBD2 (6 bases). Germline V gene data show CDR1 as SQVTM and CDR2 as ANQGSEA. The CDR3 runs 14 residues. V was clipped by 4 bases and J by 4 bases, with 15 bases between them. The CDR3 loop reads CSVVLPGDADTQYF. CDR3 nucleotides: TGCAGCGTTGTCCTCCCGGGGGACGCAGATACGCAGTATTTT.

This chain links TRBV3-1 with TRBJ2-3; 13 bases match TRBD2. Per germline, CDR1 LGHDT and CDR2 YNNKEL (reference sequence). This CDR3 contains 17 residues. V was pared by 2 bases and J by 3 bases, with 5 bases of the junction left unmatched. The CDR3 nucleotides read TGTGCCAGCAGCCAAAGACGGACTAGCGGGAGAACAGATACGCAGTATTTT. As protein: CASSQRRTSGRTDTQYF.

The genes are TRBV20-1 and TRBJ2-7; D is unresolved. Looked up from germline, CDR1 is DFQATT and CDR2 is SNEGSKA (reference sequence). V was pared by 6 bases and J by 1 base, with 16 bases between. This CDR3 is 14 amino acids long. In nucleotides, the CDR3 is TGCAGTGCCAAACCCGCGGCCGTTTCCTACGAGCAGTACTTC. Residues: CSAKPAAVSYEQYF.

The V call is TRBV18, the J call TRBJ1-5, with D perhaps matching TRBD1 (5 bases). Germline CDR1 and CDR2: KGHSH and LQKENI. The CDR3 has 19 amino acids. The V end lost 2 bases, the J end lost 1 base, and 21 bases lay between the germline ends. This CDR3 is CASSPYTLAGLRSNQPQHF. CDR3 sequence (DNA): TGTGCCAGCTCACCATATACTCTCGCGGGGCTGAGGAGCAATCAGCCCCAGCATTTT.

The chain has TRBV19 and TRBJ1-1; D uncertain. Germline assignment: CDR1 LNHDA and CDR2 SQIVND (reference sequence). The germline V and J ends were trimmed by 10 bases and 4 bases, with 13 bases remaining between them. The CDR3 consists of 12 residues. The CDR3 nucleotides read TGTGCCAACACGAAAAGGGCCACTGAAGCTTTCTTT. Its protein is CANTKRATEAFF.

This clonotype showed up many times. The gene calls are TRBV2 and TRBJ2-1, with 7 positions matching TRBD1. The CDR3 is made up of 17 amino acids. The V gene end was trimmed by 10 bases and the J gene end by 1 base; junction bases not matched to a gene: 16. In germline, CDR1 is SNHLY, CDR2 FYNNEI. The CDR3 coding sequence is TGTGCCACCATCCGGGACAGATCTTCCAGATCCTACAATGAGCAGTTCTTC. Encoded protein: CATIRDRSSRSYNEQFF.

This clonotype appeared a few times. The rearrangement links TRBV29-1 to TRBJ2-1; no reliable D call. This CDR3 is built from 11 residues. The germline V gene encodes CDR1 SQVTM and CDR2 ANQGSEA. Trimming stripped 8 bases from V and 2 bases from J, with 7 bases between. For the CDR3, the DNA is TGCAGCATCGTAACCTACAATGAGCAGTTCTTC. Encoded protein: CSIVTYNEQFF.

The chain carries TRBV12-3 or TRBV12-4 and TRBJ2-1; D unclear. Trimming stripped 5 bases from V and 8 bases from J, with 10 bases between. The CDR3 spans 12 residues. CDR3 coding DNA: TGTGCCAGCAGTCCCCAGGCGTATGAGCAGTTCTTC. This gives the protein CASSPQAYEQFF.

CDR3 in DNA: TGCAGTGCTCCAGTCCTCACTAGCACAGATACGCAGTATTTT. Its protein product is CSAPVLTSTDTQYF. The chain is built from TRBV20-1 and TRBJ2-3; D uncertain. Germline-derived CDR1 and CDR2 are DFQATT and SNEGSKA (reference sequence). The CDR3 covers 14 residues. V lost 5 bases to trimming and J lost 0 bases, with 12 bases between them.

The chain uses TRBV6-2 or TRBV6-3 and TRBJ2-7; 9 positions match TRBD2. J was trimmed by 0 bases and V by 4 bases; bases with no gene match: 10. The CDR3 has 17 amino acids. Germline CDR1 is MNHEY and CDR2 is SVGEGT. The DNA of the CDR3 is TGTGCCAGCAGTTGGGGGACTAGCTGGCCGAGCTCCTACGAGCAGTACTTC. Translating gives CASSWGTSWPSSYEQYF.

The chain is built from TRBV7-2 and TRBJ2-1; D gene ambiguous. CDR3 size: 14 residues. CDR1 SGHTA and CDR2 FQGNSA come from the germline V gene. V gave up 1 base and J gave up 6 bases, with 10 bases separating them. The CDR3 DNA reads TGTGCCAGCAGCTTAGTGAGTAGTAGCAATGAGCAGTTCTTC. As protein: CASSLVSSSNEQFF.

Only a few counts were recorded for this clonotype. V gene TRBV12-3 or TRBV12-4 combines with J gene TRBJ1-5; no firm D call. V lost 6 bases and J 2 bases, leaving 14 bases between the germline ends. This CDR3 has 15 amino acids. CDR3 region: CASRAGSFGNQPQHF. The CDR3 DNA reads TGTGCCAGCAGGGCGGGGAGTTTTGGCAATCAGCCCCAGCATTTT.

This chain joins TRBV9 and TRBJ2-7, with unresolved D. Germline V gene data show CDR1 as SGDLS and CDR2 as YYNGEE. V was shortened by 5 bases and J by 6 bases, with 3 bases between the two germline ends. The CDR3 covers 9 residues. CDR3 residues: CASRLEQYF. The CDR3, as DNA: TGTGCCAGCAGACTCGAGCAGTACTTC. Full variable domain (remainder filled in from reference TRBV9 and TRBJ2-7): DSGVTQTPKHLITATGQRVTLRCSPRSGDLSVYWYQQSLDQGLQFLIQYYNGEERAKGNILERFSAQQFPDLHSELNLSSLELGDSALYFCASRLEQYFGPGTRLTVT.